The T cell receptor (beta chain) described here comes from a study of TIL therapy for anti-PD-1-resistant metastatic lung cancer (dated by TCRdb to the early 2020s). In terms of the full investigation: Among the enrolled patients, the median age was approximately 49 years (range roughly 35-75), and the median tumor PD-L1 proportion score was under 6.5%. The cohort was composed predominantly of lung adenocarcinoma, with a few EGFR-mutant and two ALK-rearranged tumors included, and half of patients were identified as current or former smokers. A median non-synonymous tumor mutation burden of around 1.5 mutations per megabase was determined across the cohort by whole-exome sequencing. Clonotypes were tracked across tumor, expanded TIL product and serial blood samples by T cell receptor beta sequencing of tumor and peripheral blood.

CDR1 and CDR2 are drawn from the germline V gene: MRHNA, SNTAGT. CDR3 length: 14 amino acids, cysteine to phenylalanine. Only the CDR3 part of the read is kept: 42 bases, read in frame from the first base. Deletion took 3 bases off V and 0 bases off J, with a span of 7 bases between the germline ends. As to this clone: Its antigen is unknown. No clone much larger than this one lies a single base away; base qualities are absent.

Broad study findings and their caveats: The study protocol defined all tumor marker inferences as exploratory. High clonal turnover was observed in TIL culture, with many enriched product clones not detected in the baseline tumor, which suggested clonal contraction rather than faithful expansion. The cohort was highly selected, with more treatment-naive, never-smoker and oncogene-addicted patients than typical, limiting generalizability. Higher clonality and lower diversity were observed in expanded TIL cultures than in baseline intratumoral T cells (median clonality roughly 6% vs 31%, p < 0.0001).

The label giving this sample's time point can be read as: pre-treatment sample, taken before nivolumab and TIL therapy. The baseline tumor samples were excised metastases, mostly pleural nodules or supraclavicular lymph nodes, taken from the same resection that was used to grow TIL. Tumors were collected before any PD-1/PD-L1 blockade, after which patients were given nivolumab, and patients who progressed were given lymphodepletion, an infusion of expanded TIL and IL-2. A phase I trial run at two centers enrolled adults with stage 4 NSCLC between 2017 and 2020. Samples came from a single-arm, open-label phase I trial of tumor-infiltrating lymphocyte therapy with nivolumab in advanced non-small cell lung cancer. For each resected tumor, portions were snap-frozen in liquid nitrogen and kept at -80 degrees C. Tumor regions of interest were chosen on H&E sections by laser-capture macrodissection, pulverized into roughly 14 mg aliquots, and extracted with Qiagen Allprep kits.

Using bias-controlled multiplex PCR with the immunoSEQ v3 hsTCRB kit, the TCR beta CDR3 regions were amplified from genomic DNA. TCR libraries were sequenced on an Illumina NextSeq 500 to approximately 1.8 million read pairs for survey level or roughly 4.5-6 million for deep level. For the original study's pipeline: Clonality was reported by immunoSEQ Analyzer software, which also assigned V, D and J genes and filtered out non-productive sequences. Repertoires of infused TIL and blood were compared using productive Simpson clonality and the Morisita overlap index of productive TRB rearrangements. Here the immuneACCESS table is served through TCRdb, limited to in-frame sequences with V and J called. Missing clones are a known gap in these copies; in checked studies unresolved V genes cover under half, and the rest lacks a known reason. V, J and clone size were drawn from that table, and D and trimming were deduced from the DNA. For this sample there are tens of thousands of clones; around 64% appear just once. The ten largest account for about 6% of the sample.

This chain is built from TRBV6-4 and TRBJ2-3; the D gene is perhaps TRBD2, from 6 matching bases. This clonotype originated in a person aged 30 to 80 with non-small cell lung cancer. This material consisted of tumor tissue, taken at baseline. The nucleotides read TGTGCCAGCAGTGAGGGGACTAGCACAGATACGCAGTATTTT. Its protein is CASSEGTSTDTQYF.